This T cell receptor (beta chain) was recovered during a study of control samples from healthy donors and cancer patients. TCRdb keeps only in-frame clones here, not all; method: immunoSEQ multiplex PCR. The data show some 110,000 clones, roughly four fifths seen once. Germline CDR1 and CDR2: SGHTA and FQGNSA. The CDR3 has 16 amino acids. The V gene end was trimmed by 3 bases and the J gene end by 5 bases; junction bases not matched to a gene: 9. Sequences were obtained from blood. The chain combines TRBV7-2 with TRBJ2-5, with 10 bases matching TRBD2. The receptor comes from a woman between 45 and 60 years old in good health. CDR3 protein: CASSFVSSGGIETQYF. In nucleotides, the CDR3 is TGTGCCAGCAGCTTTGTCTCTAGCGGGGGTATTGAGACCCAGTACTTC. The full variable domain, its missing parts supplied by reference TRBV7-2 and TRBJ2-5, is GAGVSQSPSNKVTEKGKDVELRCDPISGHTALYWYRQSLGQGLEFLIYFQGNSAPDKSGLPSDRFSAERTGGSVSTLTIQRTQQEDSAVYLCASSFVSSGGIETQYFGPGTRLLVL.